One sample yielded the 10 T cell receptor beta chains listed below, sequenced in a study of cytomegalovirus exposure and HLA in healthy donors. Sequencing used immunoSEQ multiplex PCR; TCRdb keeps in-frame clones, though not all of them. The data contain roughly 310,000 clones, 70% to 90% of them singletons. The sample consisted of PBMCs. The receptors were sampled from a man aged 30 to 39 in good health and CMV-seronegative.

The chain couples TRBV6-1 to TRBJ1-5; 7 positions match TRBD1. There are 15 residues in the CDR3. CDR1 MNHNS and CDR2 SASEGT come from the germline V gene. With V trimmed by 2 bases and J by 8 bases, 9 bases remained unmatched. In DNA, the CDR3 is TGTGCCAGCAGTGAACAGGGGGTCGGGGTGAAGCCCCAGCATTTT. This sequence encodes CASSEQGVGVKPQHF.

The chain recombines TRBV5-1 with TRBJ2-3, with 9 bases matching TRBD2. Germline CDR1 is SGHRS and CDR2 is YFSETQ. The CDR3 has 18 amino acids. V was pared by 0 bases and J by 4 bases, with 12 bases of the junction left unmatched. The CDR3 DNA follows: TGCGCCAGCAGCTTGGTGGGCCCAACCGGACTAGCGTCAGATACGCAGTATTTT. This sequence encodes CASSLVGPTGLASDTQYF.

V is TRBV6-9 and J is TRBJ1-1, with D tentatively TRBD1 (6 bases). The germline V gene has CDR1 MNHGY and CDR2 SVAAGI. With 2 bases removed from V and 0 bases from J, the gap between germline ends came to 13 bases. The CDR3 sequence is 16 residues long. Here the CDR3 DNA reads TGTGCCAGCAGTTATGACGGGACACTCATGAACACTGAAGCTTTCTTT. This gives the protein CASSYDGTLMNTEAFF.

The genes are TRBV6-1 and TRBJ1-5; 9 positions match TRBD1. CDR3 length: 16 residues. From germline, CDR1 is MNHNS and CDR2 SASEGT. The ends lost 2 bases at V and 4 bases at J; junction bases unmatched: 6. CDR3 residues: CASSETGGMGNQPQHF. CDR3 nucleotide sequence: TGTGCCAGCAGTGAAACAGGGGGCATGGGGAATCAGCCCCAGCATTTT.

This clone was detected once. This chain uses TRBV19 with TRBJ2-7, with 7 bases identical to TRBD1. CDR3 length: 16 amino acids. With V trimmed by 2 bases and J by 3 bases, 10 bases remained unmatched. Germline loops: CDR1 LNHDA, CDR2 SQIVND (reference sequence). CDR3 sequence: CASSISTGADIYEQYF. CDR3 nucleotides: TGTGCCAGTAGTATATCAACAGGGGCCGATATCTACGAGCAGTACTTC. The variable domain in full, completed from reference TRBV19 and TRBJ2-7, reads DGGITQSPKYLFRKEGQNVTLSCEQNLNHDAMYWYRQDPGQGLRLIYYSQIVNDFQKGDIAEGYSVSREKKESFPLTVTSAQKNPTAFYLCASSISTGADIYEQYFGPGTRLTVT.

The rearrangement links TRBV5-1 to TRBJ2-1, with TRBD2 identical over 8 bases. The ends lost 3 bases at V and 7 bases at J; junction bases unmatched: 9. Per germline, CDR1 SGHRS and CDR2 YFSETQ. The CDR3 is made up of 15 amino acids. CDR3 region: CASSSTSVRGNEQFF. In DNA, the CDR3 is TGCGCCAGCAGCTCGACTAGCGTCCGGGGGAATGAGCAGTTCTTC.

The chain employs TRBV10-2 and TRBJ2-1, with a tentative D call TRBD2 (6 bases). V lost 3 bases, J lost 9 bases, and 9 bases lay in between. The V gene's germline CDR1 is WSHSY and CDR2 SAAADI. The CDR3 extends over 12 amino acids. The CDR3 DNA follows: TGCGCCAGCAGTGATAGAGCGGGTGAGCAGTTCTTC. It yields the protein CASSDRAGEQFF.

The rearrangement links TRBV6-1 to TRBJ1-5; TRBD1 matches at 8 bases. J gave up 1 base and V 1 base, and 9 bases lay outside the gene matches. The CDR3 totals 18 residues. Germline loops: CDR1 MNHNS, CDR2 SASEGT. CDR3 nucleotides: TGTGCCAGCAGTGAAGAAGCAGGGGGCCTAAAAAGCAATCAGCCCCAGCATTTT. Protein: CASSEEAGGLKSNQPQHF.

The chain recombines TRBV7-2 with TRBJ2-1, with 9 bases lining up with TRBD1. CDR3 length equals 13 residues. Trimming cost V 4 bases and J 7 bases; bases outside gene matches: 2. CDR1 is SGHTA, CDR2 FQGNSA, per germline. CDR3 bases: TGTGCCAGCAGCTCGGACAGGGGTAATGAGCAGTTCTTC. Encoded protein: CASSSDRGNEQFF.

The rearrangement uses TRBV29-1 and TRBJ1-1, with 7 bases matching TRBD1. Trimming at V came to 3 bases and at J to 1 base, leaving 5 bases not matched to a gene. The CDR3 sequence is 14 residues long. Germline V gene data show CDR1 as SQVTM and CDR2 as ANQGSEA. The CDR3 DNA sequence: TGCAGCGTTGACACGGGACAGCAGAACACTGAAGCTTTCTTT. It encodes CSVDTGQQNTEAFF.